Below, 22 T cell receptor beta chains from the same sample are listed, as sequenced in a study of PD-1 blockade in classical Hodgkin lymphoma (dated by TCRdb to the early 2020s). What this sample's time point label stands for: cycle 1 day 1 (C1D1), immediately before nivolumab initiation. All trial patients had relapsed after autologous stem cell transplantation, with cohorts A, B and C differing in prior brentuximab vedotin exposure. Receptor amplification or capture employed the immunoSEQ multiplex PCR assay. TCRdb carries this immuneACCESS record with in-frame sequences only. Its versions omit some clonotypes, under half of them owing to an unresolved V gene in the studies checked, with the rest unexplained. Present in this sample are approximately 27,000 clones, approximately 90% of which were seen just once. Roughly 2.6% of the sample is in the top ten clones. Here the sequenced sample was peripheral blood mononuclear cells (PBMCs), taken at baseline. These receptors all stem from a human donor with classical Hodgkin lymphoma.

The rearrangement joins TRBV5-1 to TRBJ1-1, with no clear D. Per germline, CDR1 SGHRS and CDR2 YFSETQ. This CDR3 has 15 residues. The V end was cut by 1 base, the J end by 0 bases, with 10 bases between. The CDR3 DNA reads TGCGCCAGCAGCTTGTATCAAGGGCTGAACACTGAAGCTTTCTTT. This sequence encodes CASSLYQGLNTEAFF. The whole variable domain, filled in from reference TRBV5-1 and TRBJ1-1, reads KAGVTQTPRYLIKTRGQQVTLSCSPISGHRSVSWYQQTPGQGLQFLFEYFSETQRNKGNFPGRFSGRQFSNSRSEMNVSTLELGDSALYLCASSLYQGLNTEAFFGQGTRLTVV.

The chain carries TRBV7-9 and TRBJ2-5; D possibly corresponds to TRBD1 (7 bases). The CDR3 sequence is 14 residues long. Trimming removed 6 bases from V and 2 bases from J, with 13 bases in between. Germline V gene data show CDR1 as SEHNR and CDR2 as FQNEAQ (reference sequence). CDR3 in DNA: TGTGCCAGCAGGTTTCAGGGGGGACAAGAGACCCAGTACTTC. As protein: CASRFQGGQETQYF.

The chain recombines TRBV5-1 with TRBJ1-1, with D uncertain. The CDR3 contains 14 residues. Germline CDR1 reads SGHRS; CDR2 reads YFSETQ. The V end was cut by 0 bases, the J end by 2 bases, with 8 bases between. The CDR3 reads CASSLGQANTEAFF. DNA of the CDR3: TGCGCCAGCAGCTTGGGGCAGGCAAACACTGAAGCTTTCTTT.

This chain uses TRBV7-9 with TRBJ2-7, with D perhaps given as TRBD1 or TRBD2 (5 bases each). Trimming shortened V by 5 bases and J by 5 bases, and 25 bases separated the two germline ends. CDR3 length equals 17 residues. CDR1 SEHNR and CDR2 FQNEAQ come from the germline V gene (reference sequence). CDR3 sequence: CASSRGFGSEGQDEQYF. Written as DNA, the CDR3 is TGTGCCAGCAGCCGCGGTTTTGGCTCCGAGGGGCAGGACGAGCAGTACTTC.

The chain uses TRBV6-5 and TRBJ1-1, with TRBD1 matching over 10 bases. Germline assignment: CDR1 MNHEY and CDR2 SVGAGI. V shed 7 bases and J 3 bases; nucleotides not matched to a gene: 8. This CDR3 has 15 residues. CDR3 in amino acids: CASNQPGTGDTEAFF. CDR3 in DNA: TGTGCCAGCAACCAGCCCGGGACAGGGGACACTGAAGCTTTCTTT.

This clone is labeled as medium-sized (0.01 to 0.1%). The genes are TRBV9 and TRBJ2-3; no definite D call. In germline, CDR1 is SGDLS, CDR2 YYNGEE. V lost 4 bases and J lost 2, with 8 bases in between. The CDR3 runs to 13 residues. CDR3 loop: CASSPDSTDTQYF. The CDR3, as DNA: TGTGCCAGCAGCCCCGACTCCACAGATACGCAGTATTTT. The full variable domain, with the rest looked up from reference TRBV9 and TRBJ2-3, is DSGVTQTPKHLITATGQRVTLRCSPRSGDLSVYWYQQSLDQGLQFLIQYYNGEERAKGNILERFSAQQFPDLHSELNLSSLELGDSALYFCASSPDSTDTQYFGPGTRLTVL.

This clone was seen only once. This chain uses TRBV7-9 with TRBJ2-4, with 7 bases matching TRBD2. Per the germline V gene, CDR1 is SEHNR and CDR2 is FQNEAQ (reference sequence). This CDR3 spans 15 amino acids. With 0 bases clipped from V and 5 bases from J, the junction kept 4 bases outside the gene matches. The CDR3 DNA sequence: TGTGCCAGCAGCTTAGCGGGAGGGATTCAAAACATTCAGTACTTC. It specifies CASSLAGGIQNIQYF.

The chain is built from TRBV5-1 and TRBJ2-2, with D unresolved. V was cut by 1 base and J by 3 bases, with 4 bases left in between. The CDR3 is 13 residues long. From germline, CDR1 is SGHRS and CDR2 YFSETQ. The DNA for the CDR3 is TGCGCCAGCAGCTTGATTTACACCGGGGAGCTGTTTTTT. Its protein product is CASSLIYTGELFF.

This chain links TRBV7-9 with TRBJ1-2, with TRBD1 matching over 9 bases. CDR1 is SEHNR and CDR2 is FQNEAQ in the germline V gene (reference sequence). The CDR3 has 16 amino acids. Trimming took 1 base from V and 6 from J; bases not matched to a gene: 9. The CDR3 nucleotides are TGTGCCAGCAGCTTAGAATTTGGGACAGGGAGACATGGCTACACCTTC. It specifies CASSLEFGTGRHGYTF.

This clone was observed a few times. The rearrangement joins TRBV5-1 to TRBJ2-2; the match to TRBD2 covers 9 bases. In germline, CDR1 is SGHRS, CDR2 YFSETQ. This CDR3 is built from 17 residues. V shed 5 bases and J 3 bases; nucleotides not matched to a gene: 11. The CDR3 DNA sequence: TGCGCCAGCAGACCTACAGTGACTAGCGGCTACACCGGGGAGCTGTTTTTT. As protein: CASRPTVTSGYTGELFF.

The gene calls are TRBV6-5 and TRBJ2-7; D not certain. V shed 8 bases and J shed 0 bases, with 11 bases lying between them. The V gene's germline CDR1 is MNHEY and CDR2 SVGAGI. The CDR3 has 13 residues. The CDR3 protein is CASLGRTSYEQYF. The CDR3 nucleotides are TGTGCCAGCCTCGGACGGACCTCCTACGAGCAGTACTTC.

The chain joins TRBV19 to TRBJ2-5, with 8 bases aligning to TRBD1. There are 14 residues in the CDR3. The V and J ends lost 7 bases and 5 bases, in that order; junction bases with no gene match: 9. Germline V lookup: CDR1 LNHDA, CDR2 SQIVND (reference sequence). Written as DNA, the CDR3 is TGTGCCAGTAATCCGACAGGGGCTCTGGAGACCCAGTACTTC. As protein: CASNPTGALETQYF. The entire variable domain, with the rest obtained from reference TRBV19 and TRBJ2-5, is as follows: DGGITQSPKYLFRKEGQNVTLSCEQNLNHDAMYWYRQDPGQGLRLIYYSQIVNDFQKGDIAEGYSVSREKKESFPLTVTSAQKNPTAFYLCASNPTGALETQYFGPGTRLLVL.

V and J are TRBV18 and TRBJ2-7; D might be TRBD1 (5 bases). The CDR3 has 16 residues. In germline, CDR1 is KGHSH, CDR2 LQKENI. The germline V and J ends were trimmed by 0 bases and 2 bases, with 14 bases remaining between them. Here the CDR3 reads CASSPPSRGATYEQYF. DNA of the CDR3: TGTGCCAGCTCACCACCGTCTCGTGGGGCGACCTACGAGCAGTACTTC.

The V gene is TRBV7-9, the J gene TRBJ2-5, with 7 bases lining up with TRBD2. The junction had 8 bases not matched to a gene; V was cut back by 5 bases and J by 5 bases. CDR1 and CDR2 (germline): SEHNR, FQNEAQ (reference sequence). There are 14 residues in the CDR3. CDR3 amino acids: CASSPSGGGETQYF. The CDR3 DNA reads TGTGCCAGCAGCCCCTCGGGGGGAGGGGAGACCCAGTACTTC.

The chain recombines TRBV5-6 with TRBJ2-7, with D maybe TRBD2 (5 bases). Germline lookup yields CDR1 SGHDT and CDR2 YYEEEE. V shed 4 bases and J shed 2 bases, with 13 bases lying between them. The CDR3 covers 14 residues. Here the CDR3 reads CASSGGWQPYEQYF. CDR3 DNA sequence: TGTGCCAGCAGCGGAGGTTGGCAGCCCTACGAGCAGTACTTC. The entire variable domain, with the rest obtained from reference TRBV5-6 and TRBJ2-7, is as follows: DAGVTQSPTHLIKTRGQQVTLRCSPKSGHDTVSWYQQALGQGPQFIFQYYEEEERQRGNFPDRFSGHQFPNYSSELNVNALLLGDSALYLCASSGGWQPYEQYFGPGTRLTVT.

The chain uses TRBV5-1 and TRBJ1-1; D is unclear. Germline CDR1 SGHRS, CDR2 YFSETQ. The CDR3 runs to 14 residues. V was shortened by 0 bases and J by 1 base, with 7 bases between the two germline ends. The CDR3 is CASSLDVQNTEAFF. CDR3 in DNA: TGCGCCAGCAGCTTGGACGTCCAGAACACTGAAGCTTTCTTT.

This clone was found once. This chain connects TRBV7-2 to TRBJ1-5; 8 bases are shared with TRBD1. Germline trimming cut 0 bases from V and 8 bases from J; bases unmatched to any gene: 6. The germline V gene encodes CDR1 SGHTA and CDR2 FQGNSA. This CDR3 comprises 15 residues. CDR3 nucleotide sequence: TGTGCCAGCAGCTTAGCATCCGTGACAGGGGAGCCCCAGCATTTT. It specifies CASSLASVTGEPQHF.

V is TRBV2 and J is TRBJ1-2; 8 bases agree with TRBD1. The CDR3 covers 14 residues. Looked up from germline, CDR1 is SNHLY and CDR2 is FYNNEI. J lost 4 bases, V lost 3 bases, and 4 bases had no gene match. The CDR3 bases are TGTGCCAGCAGTGAGCAGGGGGCGACCTATGGCTACACCTTC. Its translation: CASSEQGATYGYTF.

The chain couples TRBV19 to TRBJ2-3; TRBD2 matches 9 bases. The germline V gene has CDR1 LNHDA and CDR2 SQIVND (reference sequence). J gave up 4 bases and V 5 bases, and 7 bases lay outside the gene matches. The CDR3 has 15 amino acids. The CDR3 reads CASSLTGTSPDTQYF. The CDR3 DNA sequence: TGTGCCAGTAGTCTTACCGGGACTAGCCCAGATACGCAGTATTTT.

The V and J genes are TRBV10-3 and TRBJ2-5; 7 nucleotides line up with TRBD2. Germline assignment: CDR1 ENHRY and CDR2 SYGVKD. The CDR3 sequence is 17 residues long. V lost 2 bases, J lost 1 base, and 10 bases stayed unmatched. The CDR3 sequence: CAISELRLAPFQETQYF. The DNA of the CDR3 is TGTGCCATCAGTGAGCTCAGACTAGCTCCATTCCAAGAGACCCAGTACTTC.

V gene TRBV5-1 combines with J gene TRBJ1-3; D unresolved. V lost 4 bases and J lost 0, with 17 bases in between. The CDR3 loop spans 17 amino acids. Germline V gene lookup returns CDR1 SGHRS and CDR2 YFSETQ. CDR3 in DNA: TGCGCCAGCAGCCCCCCCGACGGGAGGAGCTCTGGAAACACCATATATTTT. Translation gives CASSPPDGRSSGNTIYF.

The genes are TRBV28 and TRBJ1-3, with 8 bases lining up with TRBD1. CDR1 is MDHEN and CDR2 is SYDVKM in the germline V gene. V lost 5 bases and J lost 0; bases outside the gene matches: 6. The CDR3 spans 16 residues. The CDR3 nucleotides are TGTGCCAGCAGTCTAGGACAGGGAGACTCTGGAAACACCATATATTTT. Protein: CASSLGQGDSGNTIYF.